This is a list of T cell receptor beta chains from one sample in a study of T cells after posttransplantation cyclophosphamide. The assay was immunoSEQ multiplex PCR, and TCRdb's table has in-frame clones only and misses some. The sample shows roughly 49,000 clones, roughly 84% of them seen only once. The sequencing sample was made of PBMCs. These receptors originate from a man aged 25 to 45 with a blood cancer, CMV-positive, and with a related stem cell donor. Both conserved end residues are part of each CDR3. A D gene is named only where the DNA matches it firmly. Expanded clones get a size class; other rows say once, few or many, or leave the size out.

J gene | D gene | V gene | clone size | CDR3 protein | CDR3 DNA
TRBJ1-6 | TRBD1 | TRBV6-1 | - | CASSEGQGATLHF | TGTGCCAGCAGTGAAGGACAGGGGGCCACCCTCCACTTT
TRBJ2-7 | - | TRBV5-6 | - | CASSLASRPATYEQYF | TGTGCCAGCAGCTTGGCCTCTAGACCCGCTACCTACGAGCAGTACTTC
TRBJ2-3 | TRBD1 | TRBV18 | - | CASSPPNPRGPTDTQYF | TGTGCCAGCTCACCACCGAACCCAAGGGGGCCCACAGATACGCAGTATTTT
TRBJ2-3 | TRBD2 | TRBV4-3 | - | CASSQGGGAGRTDTQYF | TGCGCCAGCAGCCAGGGGGGGGGAGCGGGACGCACAGATACGCAGTATTTT
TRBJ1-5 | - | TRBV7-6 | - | CASSVGGSNQPQHF | TGTGCCAGCAGCGTGGGGGGAAGCAATCAGCCCCAGCATTTT
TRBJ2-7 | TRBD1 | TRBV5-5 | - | CASSLRQGYEQYF | TGTGCCAGCAGCTTGCGACAGGGGTACGAGCAGTACTTC
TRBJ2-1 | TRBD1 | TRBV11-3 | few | CASSLDYNGDREANEQFF | TGTGCCAGCAGCTTAGATTACAATGGGGACAGGGAAGCCAATGAGCAGTTCTTC
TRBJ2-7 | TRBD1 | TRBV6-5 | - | CASRRTGGSNEQYF | TGTGCCAGCAGGAGGACAGGGGGAAGTAACGAGCAGTACTTC
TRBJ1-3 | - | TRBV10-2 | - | CASSTSSGNTIYF | TGCGCCAGCAGTACCAGCTCTGGAAACACCATATATTTT
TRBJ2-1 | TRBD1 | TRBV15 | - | CATGTGAYNEQFF | TGTGCCACCGGGACAGGCGCCTACAATGAGCAGTTCTTC
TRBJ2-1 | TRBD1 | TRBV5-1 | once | CASSLEGTGGSVQFF | TGCGCCAGCAGCTTGGAAGGGACAGGGGGCTCGGTGCAGTTCTTC
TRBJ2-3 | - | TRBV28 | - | CASSSGNTDTQYF | TGTGCCAGCAGTTCGGGAAACACAGATACGCAGTATTTT
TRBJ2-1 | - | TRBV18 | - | CASSHGTGLGYEQFF | TGTGCCAGCTCACATGGAACAGGCCTGGGCTATGAGCAGTTCTTC
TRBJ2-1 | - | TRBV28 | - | CASSLSLTTYNEQFF | TGTGCCAGCAGTCTATCCCTAACGACTTACAATGAGCAGTTCTTC
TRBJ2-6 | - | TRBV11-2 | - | CASSPISGANVLTF | TGTGCCAGCAGCCCAATCTCTGGGGCCAACGTCCTGACTTTC
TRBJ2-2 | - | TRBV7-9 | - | CASSFSEAAGELFF | TGTGCCAGCAGCTTTTCGGAGGCGGCCGGGGAGCTGTTTTTT
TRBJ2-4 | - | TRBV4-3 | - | CASSHRGRLAELAKNIQYF | TGCGCCAGCAGCCACCGAGGGCGGTTAGCGGAGCTAGCCAAAAACATTCAGTACTTC
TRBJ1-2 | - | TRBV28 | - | CASEKGGQGYGYTF | TGTGCCAGCGAGAAGGGGGGGCAAGGCTATGGCTACACCTTC
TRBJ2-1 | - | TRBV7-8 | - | CASFLLTEAGVEQFF | TGTGCCAGCTTCCTCCTAACCGAGGCCGGGGTTGAGCAGTTCTTC
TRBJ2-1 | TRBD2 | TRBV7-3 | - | CASSSGTSGSHQFF | TGTGCCAGCAGCTCCGGGACTAGCGGGTCTCACCAGTTCTTC
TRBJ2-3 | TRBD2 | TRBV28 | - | CASSLSGGTYTDTQYF | TGTGCCAGCAGTTTATCGGGGGGGACCTACACAGATACGCAGTATTTT
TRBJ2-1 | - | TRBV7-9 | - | CASSFSRMSNEQFF | TGTGCCAGCAGCTTTTCTAGGATGAGCAATGAGCAGTTCTTC
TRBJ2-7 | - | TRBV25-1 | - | CASSDPGGSSYEQYF | TGTGCCAGCAGTGATCCAGGTGGGAGCTCCTACGAGCAGTACTTC
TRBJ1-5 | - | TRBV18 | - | CASSPREGNQPQHF | TGTGCCAGCTCACCGAGGGAAGGCAATCAGCCCCAGCATTTT
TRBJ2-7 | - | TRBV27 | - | CASSSLRLGEQYF | TGTGCCAGCAGTTCCCTTCGTCTAGGCGAGCAGTACTTC
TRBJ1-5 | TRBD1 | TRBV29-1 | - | CSVDTGGVNQPQHF | TGCAGCGTTGACACAGGGGGTGTCAATCAGCCCCAGCATTTT
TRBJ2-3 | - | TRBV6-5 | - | CASSREYRGDTQYF | TGTGCCAGCAGTAGGGAGTATCGGGGAGATACGCAGTATTTT
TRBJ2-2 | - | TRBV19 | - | CASRVLNTGELFF | TGTGCCAGTAGAGTACTAAACACCGGGGAGCTGTTTTTT
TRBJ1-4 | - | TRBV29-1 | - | CSVRTSNEKLFF | TGCAGCGTTCGGACAAGTAATGAAAAACTGTTTTTT
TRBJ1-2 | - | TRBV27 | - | CASSSQGWGYTF | TGTGCCAGCAGTTCGCAGGGATGGGGCTACACCTTC
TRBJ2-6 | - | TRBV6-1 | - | CASRAQDSGANVLTF | TGTGCCAGCAGGGCTCAAGACTCTGGGGCCAACGTCCTGACTTTC
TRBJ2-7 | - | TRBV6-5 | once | CASSLVREPYEQYF | TGTGCCAGCAGTTTGGTACGGGAGCCCTACGAGCAGTACTTC
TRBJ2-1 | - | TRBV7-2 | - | CASSPSPREVNEQFF | TGTGCCAGCAGCCCGTCCCCCAGGGAAGTCAATGAGCAGTTCTTC
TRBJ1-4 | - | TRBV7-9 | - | CALRRTEGEKLFF | TGTGCCCTCCGCCGTACGGAGGGGGAAAAACTGTTTTTT
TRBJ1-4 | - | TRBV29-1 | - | CSAMTGGAREKLFF | TGCAGCGCTATGACGGGGGGGGCGCGTGAAAAACTGTTTTTT
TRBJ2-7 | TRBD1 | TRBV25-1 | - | CASSKSGTGNYEQYF | TGTGCCAGCAGTAAATCCGGGACAGGGAACTACGAGCAGTACTTC
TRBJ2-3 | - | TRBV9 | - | CASGQRTDTQYF | TGTGCCAGCGGACAACGCACAGATACGCAGTATTTT
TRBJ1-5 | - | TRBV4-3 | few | CASSQDQGREQPQHF | TGCGCCAGCAGCCAAGATCAGGGCAGGGAACAGCCCCAGCATTTT
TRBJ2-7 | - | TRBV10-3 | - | CAISEGGSSYEQYF | TGTGCCATCAGTGAGGGCGGGTCCTCCTACGAGCAGTACTTC
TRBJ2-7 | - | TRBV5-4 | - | CASSSRDNRYEQYF | TGTGCCAGCAGCTCCCGGGACAACCGCTACGAGCAGTACTTC
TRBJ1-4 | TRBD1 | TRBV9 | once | CASSAAQGTNEKLFF | TGTGCCAGCAGCGCGGCACAGGGGACTAATGAAAAACTGTTTTTT
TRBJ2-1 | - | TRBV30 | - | CAWSVENNEQFF | TGTGCCTGGAGTGTAGAGAACAATGAGCAGTTCTTC
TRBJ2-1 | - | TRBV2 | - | CASSEWANEQFF | TGTGCCAGCAGTGAATGGGCCAATGAGCAGTTCTTC
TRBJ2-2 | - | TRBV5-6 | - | CASTNQQGGAVGELFF | TGTGCCAGCACCAATCAACAGGGCGGTGCTGTCGGGGAGCTGTTTTTT
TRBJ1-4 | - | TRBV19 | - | CASSRAYAEKLFF | TGTGCCAGTAGTAGGGCCTACGCTGAAAAACTGTTTTTT
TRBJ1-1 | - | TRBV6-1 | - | CASSRVRGERTEAFF | TGTGCCAGCAGCCGAGTCAGGGGCGAACGGACTGAAGCTTTCTTT
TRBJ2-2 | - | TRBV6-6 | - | CASMGWALPGELFF | TGTGCCAGCATGGGTTGGGCCCTCCCCGGGGAGCTGTTTTTT
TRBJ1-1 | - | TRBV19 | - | CASSRGRAQLNTEAFF | TGTGCCAGTAGTAGAGGGAGGGCCCAACTGAACACTGAAGCTTTCTTT
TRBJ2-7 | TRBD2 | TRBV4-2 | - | CASSQESGSSYEQYF | TGTGCCAGCAGCCAAGAAAGCGGGAGCTCCTACGAGCAGTACTTC
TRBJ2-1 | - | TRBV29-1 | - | CSVDRAGSYNEQFF | TGCAGCGTTGACAGGGCAGGGTCCTACAATGAGCAGTTCTTC
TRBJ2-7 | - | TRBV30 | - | CAWSWRVSPYEQYF | TGTGCCTGGAGTTGGAGGGTGTCCCCCTACGAGCAGTACTTC
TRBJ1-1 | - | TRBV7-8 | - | CASSLARSNAEAFF | TGTGCCAGCAGCTTAGCTCGGTCTAACGCTGAAGCTTTCTTT
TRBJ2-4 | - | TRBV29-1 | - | CSVVRGLGNIQYF | TGCAGCGTTGTGCGGGGGCTCGGAAACATTCAGTACTTC
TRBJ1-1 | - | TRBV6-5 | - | CASRYPGVETEAFF | TGTGCCAGCAGATACCCAGGGGTTGAGACTGAAGCTTTCTTT
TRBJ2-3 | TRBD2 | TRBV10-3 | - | CAISLAGGPDTQYF | TGTGCCATCAGCCTAGCGGGGGGCCCAGATACGCAGTATTTT
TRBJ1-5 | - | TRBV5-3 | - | CARSDVREVRSNQPQHF | TGTGCCAGAAGCGATGTGAGGGAAGTGAGGAGCAATCAGCCCCAGCATTTT
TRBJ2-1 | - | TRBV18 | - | CASSPAAQYNEQFF | TGTGCCAGCTCACCGGCGGCACAATACAATGAGCAGTTCTTC